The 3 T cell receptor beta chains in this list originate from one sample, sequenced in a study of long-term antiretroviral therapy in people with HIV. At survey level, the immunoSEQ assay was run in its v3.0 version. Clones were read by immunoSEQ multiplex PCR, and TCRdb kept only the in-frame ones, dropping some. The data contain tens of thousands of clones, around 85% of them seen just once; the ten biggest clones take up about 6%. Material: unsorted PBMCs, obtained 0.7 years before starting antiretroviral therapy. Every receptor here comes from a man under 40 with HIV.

The CDR3 is CAWSVSSYNSPLHF. DNA for the CDR3: TGTGCCTGGAGTGTAAGCAGCTATAATTCACCCCTCCACTTT. V gene TRBV30 combines with J gene TRBJ1-6; D gene unclear. Per the germline V gene, CDR1 is GTSNPN and CDR2 is SVGIG (reference sequence). CDR3 size: 14 residues. Trimming removed 0 bases from V and 3 bases from J, with 6 bases in between.

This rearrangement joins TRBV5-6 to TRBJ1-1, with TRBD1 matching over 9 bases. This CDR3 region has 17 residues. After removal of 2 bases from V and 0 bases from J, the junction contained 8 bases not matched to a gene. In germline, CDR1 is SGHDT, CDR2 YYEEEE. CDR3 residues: CASSFVPGQGLNTEAFF. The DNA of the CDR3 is TGTGCCAGCAGCTTCGTCCCGGGACAGGGATTGAACACTGAAGCTTTCTTT.

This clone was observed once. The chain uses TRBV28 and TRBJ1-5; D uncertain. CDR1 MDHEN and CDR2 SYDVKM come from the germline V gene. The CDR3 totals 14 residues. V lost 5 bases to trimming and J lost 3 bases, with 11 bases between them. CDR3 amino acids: CASSRSLANQPQHF. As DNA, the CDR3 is TGTGCCAGCAGTCGTTCCTTAGCCAATCAGCCCCAGCATTTT. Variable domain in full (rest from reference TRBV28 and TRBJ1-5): DVKVTQSSRYLVKRTGEKVFLECVQDMDHENMFWYRQDPGLGLRLIYFSYDVKMKEKGDIPEGYSVSREKKERFSLILESASTNQTSMYLCASSRSLANQPQHFGDGTRLSIL.